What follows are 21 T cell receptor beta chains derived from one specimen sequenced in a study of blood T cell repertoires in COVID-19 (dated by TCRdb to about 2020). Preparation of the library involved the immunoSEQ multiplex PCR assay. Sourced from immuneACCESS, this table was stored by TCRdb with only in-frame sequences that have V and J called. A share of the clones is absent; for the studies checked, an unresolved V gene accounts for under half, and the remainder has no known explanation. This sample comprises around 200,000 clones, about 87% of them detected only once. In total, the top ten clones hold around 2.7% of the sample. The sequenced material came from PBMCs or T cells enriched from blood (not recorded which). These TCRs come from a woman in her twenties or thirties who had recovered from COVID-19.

The CDR3 spells CASSGRTGVYEQYF. DNA of the CDR3: TGTGCCAGCAGCGGCAGGACGGGAGTCTACGAGCAGTACTTC. The chain recombines TRBV5-5 with TRBJ2-7; D possibly corresponds to TRBD2 (6 bases). Deletions cut 4 bases from V and 3 bases from J, with 14 bases between. Germline values: CDR1 SGHKS, CDR2 YYEKEE (reference sequence). CDR3 size: 14 residues.

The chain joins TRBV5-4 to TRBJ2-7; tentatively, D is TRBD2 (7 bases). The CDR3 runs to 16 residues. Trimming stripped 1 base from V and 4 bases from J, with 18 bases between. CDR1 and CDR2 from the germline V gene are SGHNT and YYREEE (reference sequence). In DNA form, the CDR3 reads TGTGCCAGCAGCTTGACGGCGGGGGCGCGGTCTTACGAGCAGTACTTC. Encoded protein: CASSLTAGARSYEQYF.

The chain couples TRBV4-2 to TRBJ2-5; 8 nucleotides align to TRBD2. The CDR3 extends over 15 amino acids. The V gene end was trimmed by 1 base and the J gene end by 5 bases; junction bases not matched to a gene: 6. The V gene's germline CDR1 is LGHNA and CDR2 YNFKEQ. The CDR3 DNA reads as TGTGCCAGCAGCCAAGCGGCGGGGGGAATGGAGACCCAGTACTTC. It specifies CASSQAAGGMETQYF.

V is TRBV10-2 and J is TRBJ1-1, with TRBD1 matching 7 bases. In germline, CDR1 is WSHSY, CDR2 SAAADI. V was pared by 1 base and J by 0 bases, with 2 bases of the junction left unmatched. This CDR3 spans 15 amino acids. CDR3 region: CASSEWDSMNTEAFF. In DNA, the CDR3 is TGCGCCAGCAGTGAGTGGGACAGCATGAACACTGAAGCTTTCTTT.

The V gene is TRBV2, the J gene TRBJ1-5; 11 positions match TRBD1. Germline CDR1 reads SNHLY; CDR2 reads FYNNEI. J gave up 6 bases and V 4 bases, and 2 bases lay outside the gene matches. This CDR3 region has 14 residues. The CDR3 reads CASSGTGGVQPQHF. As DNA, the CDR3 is TGTGCCAGCAGTGGGACAGGGGGCGTTCAGCCCCAGCATTTT.

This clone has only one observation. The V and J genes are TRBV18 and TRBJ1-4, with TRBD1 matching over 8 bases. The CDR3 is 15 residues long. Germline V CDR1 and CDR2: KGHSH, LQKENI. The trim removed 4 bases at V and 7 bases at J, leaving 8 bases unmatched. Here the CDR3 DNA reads TGTGCCAGCTCACGGGGGACAGGAGCCGCTGAAAAACTGTTTTTT. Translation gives CASSRGTGAAEKLFF.

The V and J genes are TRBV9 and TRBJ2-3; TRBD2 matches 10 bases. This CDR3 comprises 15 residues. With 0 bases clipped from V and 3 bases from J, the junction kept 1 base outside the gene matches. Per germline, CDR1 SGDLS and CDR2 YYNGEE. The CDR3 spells CASSVDSGGTDTQYF. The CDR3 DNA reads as TGTGCCAGCAGCGTAGATAGCGGGGGGACAGATACGCAGTATTTT. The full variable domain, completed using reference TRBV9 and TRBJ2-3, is DSGVTQTPKHLITATGQRVTLRCSPRSGDLSVYWYQQSLDQGLQFLIQYYNGEERAKGNILERFSAQQFPDLHSELNLSSLELGDSALYFCASSVDSGGTDTQYFGPGTRLTVL.

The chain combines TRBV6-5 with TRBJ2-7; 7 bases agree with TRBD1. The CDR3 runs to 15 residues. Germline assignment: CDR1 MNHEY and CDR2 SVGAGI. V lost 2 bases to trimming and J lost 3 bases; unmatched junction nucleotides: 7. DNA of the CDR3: TGTGCCAGCAGTTACGCAGGGACAGCCTTCTACGAGCAGTACTTC. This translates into CASSYAGTAFYEQYF.

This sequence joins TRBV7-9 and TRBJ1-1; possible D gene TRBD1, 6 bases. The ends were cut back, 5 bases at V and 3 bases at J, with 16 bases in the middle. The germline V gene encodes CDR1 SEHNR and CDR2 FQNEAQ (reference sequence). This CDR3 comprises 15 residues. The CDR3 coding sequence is TGTGCCAGCAGCCCCGGGGGGGCCTGGGACACTGAAGCTTTCTTT. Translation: CASSPGGAWDTEAFF.

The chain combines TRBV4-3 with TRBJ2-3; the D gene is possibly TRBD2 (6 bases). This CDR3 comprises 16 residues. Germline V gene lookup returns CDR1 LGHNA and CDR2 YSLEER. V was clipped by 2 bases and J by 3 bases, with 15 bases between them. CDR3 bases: TGCGCCAGCAGCCAACAAAGCGGGCCCCAGACAGATACGCAGTATTTT. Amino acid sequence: CASSQQSGPQTDTQYF.

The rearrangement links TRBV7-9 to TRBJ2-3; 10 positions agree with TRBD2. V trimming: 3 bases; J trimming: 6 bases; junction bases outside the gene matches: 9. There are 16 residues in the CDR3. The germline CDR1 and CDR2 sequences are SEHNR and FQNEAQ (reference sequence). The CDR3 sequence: CASSLPSGGSWDTQYF. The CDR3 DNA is TGTGCCAGCAGCTTGCCTAGCGGGGGATCTTGGGATACGCAGTATTTT.

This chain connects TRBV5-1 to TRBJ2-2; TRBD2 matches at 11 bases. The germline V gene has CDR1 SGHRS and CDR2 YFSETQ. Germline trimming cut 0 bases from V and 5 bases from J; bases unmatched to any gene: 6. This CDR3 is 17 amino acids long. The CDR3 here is CASSLGTSGGRTGELFF. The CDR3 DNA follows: TGCGCCAGCAGCTTGGGAACTAGCGGGGGTAGAACCGGGGAGCTGTTTTTT.

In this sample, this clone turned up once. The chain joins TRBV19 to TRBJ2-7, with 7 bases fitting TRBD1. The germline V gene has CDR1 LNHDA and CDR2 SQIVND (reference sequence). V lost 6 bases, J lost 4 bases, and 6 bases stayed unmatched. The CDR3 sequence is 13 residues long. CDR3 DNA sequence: TGTGCCAGTAGAGAACAGGGGTTTTACGAGCAGTACTTC. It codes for CASREQGFYEQYF.

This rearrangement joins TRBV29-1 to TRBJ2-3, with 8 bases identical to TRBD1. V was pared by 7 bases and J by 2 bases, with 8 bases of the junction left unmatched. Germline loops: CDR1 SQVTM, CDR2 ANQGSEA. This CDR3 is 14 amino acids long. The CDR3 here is CSANRGWDTDTQYF. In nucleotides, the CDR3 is TGCAGCGCTAACAGGGGGTGGGACACAGATACGCAGTATTTT.

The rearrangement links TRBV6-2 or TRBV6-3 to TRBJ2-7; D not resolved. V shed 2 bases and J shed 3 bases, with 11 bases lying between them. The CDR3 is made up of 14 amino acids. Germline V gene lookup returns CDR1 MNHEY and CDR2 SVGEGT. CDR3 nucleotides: TGTGCCAGCAGTTACGCCAGATTTGGCTACGAGCAGTACTTC. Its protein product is CASSYARFGYEQYF.

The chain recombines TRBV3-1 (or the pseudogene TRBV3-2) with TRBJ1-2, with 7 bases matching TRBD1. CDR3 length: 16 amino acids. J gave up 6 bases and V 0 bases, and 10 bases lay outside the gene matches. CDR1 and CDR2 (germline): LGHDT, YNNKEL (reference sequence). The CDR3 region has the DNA TGTGCCAGCAGCCAAGATGGGCCAGGAGGGGGCCATGGCTACACCTTC. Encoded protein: CASSQDGPGGGHGYTF.

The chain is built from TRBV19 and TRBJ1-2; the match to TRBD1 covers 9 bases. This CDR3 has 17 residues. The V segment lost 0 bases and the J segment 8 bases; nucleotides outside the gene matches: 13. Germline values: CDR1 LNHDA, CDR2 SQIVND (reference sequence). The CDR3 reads CASSIDSSGTGLLGYTF. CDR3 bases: TGTGCCAGTAGTATAGATTCCTCCGGGACAGGGCTCCTCGGCTACACCTTC.

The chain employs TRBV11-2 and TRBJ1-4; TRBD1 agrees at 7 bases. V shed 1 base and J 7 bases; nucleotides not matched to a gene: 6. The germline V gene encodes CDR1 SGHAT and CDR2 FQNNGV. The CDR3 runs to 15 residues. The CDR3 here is CASSLGGGSGEKLFF. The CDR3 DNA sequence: TGTGCCAGCAGCTTAGGAGGGGGCTCGGGTGAAAAACTGTTTTTT.

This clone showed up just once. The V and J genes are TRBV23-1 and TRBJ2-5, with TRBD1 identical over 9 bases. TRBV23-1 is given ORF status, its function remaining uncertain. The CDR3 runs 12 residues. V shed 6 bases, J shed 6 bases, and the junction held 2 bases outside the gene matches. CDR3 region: CASRDRGQTQYF. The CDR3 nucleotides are TGCGCCAGCAGGGACAGGGGACAGACCCAGTACTTC.

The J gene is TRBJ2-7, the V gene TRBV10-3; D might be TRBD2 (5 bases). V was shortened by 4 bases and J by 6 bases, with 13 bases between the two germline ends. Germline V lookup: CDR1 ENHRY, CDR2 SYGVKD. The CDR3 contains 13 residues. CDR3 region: CAISGTRGGEQYF. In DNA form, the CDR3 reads TGTGCCATCAGTGGCACTAGAGGTGGCGAGCAGTACTTC.

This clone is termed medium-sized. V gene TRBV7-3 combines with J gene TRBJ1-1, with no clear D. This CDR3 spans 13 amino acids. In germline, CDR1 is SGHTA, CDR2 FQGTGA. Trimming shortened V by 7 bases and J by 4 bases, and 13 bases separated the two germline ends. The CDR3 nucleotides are TGTGCCAGCAAAGGCGGGCTTGGCACTGAAGCTTTCTTT. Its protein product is CASKGGLGTEAFF.